These 29 T cell receptor beta chains came from one sample sequenced in a study of siplizumab effects on memory and regulatory T cells (dated 2019 in TCRdb). Their recognized antigens are unknown. Cells from the mixed lymphocyte reactions were cocultured for about six days at 37 degrees C. The library was made by the immunoSEQ multiplex PCR assay. The source is immuneACCESS, and TCRdb retained only in-frame sequences with V and J called. Part of the clones is not carried over; for the studies checked, unresolved V genes explain less than half of this, and the remainder is unexplained. A total of about 5,600 clones appear in this sample, 45% to 50% of them only once. The ten largest clones add up to 75% to 85% of the sample. Sequences were obtained from CFSE-low (dividing) CD8+ T cells sorted from an allogeneic mixed lymphocyte reaction. The origin of the receptors is a human donor in good health; the cells came from an allogeneic mixed lymphocyte reaction. Some clones in this sample may be carry-over from other donors' samples.

The chain combines TRBV4-1 with TRBJ1-1, with D possibly TRBD1 on 5 matching bases. V lost 6 bases to trimming and J lost 4 bases, with 15 bases between them. The CDR3 contains 14 residues. Germline lookup yields CDR1 MGHRA and CDR2 YSYEKL. The CDR3, as DNA: TGCGCCAGCAGTCTATTCAGGGATGTCACTGAAGCTTTCTTT. This translates into CASSLFRDVTEAFF.

This clone was recorded once. This chain joins TRBV6-6 and TRBJ2-7; D tentatively fits TRBD1 or TRBD2 (6 bases each). Germline V gene lookup returns CDR1 MNHNY and CDR2 SVGAGI (reference sequence). The CDR3 is 12 residues long. Trimming took off 6 bases at V and 2 bases at J, with 8 bases between the two ends. CDR3 loop: CASSGGPYEQYF. As DNA, the CDR3 is TGTGCCAGCAGCGGGGGCCCCTACGAGCAGTACTTC.

The table lists this clone with a few counts. The rearrangement joins TRBV5-6 to TRBJ2-3, with 7 bases aligning to TRBD2. The CDR3 runs to 15 residues. V was clipped by 4 bases and J by 6 bases; unmatched bases: 11. The germline CDR1 and CDR2 sequences are SGHDT and YYEEEE. CDR3 bases: TGTGCCAGCAGCCTTTCCGCGGGGAGGGGCGATACGCAGTATTTT. Translation: CASSLSAGRGDTQYF. Complete variable domain (other parts from reference TRBV5-6 and TRBJ2-3): DAGVTQSPTHLIKTRGQQVTLRCSPKSGHDTVSWYQQALGQGPQFIFQYYEEEERQRGNFPDRFSGHQFPNYSSELNVNALLLGDSALYLCASSLSAGRGDTQYFGPGTRLTVL.

This clone was recorded a few times. This chain links TRBV7-2 with TRBJ1-1; D not certain. CDR1 and CDR2 from the germline V gene are SGHTA and FQGNSA. There are 15 residues in the CDR3. The V gene lost 4 bases and the J gene lost 0 bases, with 12 bases spanning the gap. The CDR3, as DNA: TGTGCCAGCAGCTCCACAACTTGGTTGAACACTGAAGCTTTCTTT. Amino acids: CASSSTTWLNTEAFF.

This clone was counted a few times. This chain connects TRBV4-1 to TRBJ2-1; D is uncertain. Looked up from germline, CDR1 is MGHRA and CDR2 is YSYEKL. This CDR3 contains 17 residues. Between the trimmed V and J ends, which lost 0 bases and 0 bases, there was a span of 12 bases. The CDR3 here is CASSQDPGLSSYNEQFF. DNA for the CDR3: TGCGCCAGCAGCCAAGATCCTGGGCTAAGCTCCTACAATGAGCAGTTCTTC.

The genes are TRBV29-1 and TRBJ2-7, with a possible D match to TRBD1 (6 bases). V dropped 6 bases and J dropped 1 base, with 13 bases sitting between them. This CDR3 comprises 13 residues. CDR1 is SQVTM and CDR2 is ANQGSEA in the germline V gene. The CDR3 DNA reads as TGCAGCGTAGAGACAGGAGAATCCTACGAGCAGTACTTC. Protein product: CSVETGESYEQYF.

The chain couples TRBV10-2 to TRBJ2-3; TRBD2 might be the D (6 bases). The CDR3 has 14 amino acids. Germline loops: CDR1 WSHSY, CDR2 SAAADI. Between the trimmed V and J ends, which lost 4 bases and 2 bases, there was a span of 10 bases. The DNA of the CDR3 is TGCGCCAGCAGTGGGGCGGGGTTCACAGATACGCAGTATTTT. Translating it yields CASSGAGFTDTQYF.

With respect to this clone: Additional DNA sequences in this sample encode the identical CDR3. This chain links TRBV19 with TRBJ2-1; 7 bases line up with TRBD2. Germline lookup yields CDR1 LNHDA and CDR2 SQIVND (reference sequence). Trimming removed 3 bases from V and 1 base from J; junction bases left unmatched: 6. This CDR3 is 16 amino acids long. For the CDR3, the DNA is TGTGCCAGTAGTATGTCTAGCGGAGGTTCCTACAATGAGCAGTTCTTC. This gives the protein CASSMSSGGSYNEQFF.

This chain joins TRBV30 and TRBJ2-7; D uncertain. V lost 3 bases and J 3 bases, leaving 6 bases between the germline ends. Germline CDR1 GTSNPN, CDR2 SVGIG (reference sequence). The CDR3 contains 11 residues. The CDR3 nucleotides read TGTGCCTGGAGGACGAACTACGAGCAGTACTTC. This encodes CAWRTNYEQYF.

V is TRBV6-6 and J is TRBJ2-7, with 9 bases matching TRBD1. This CDR3 contains 14 residues. Losses at the gene ends were 5 bases for V and 4 bases for J; bases not matched to a gene: 6. Germline V gene data show CDR1 as MNHNY and CDR2 as SVGAGI (reference sequence). For the CDR3, the DNA is TGTGCCAGCAGTCCCGGGACAGGGTCATACGAGCAGTACTTC. This gives the protein CASSPGTGSYEQYF.

The V and J genes are TRBV4-1 and TRBJ2-2, with TRBD2 matching over 8 bases. The length of the CDR3 is 15 residues. The junction had 2 bases not matched to a gene; V was cut back by 3 bases and J by 2 bases. Germline V gives CDR1 MGHRA, CDR2 YSYEKL. As DNA, the CDR3 is TGCGCCAGCAGCCAGACTAGCGTAAACACCGGGGAGCTGTTTTTT. As protein: CASSQTSVNTGELFF.

This clone appeared a few times. This chain links TRBV15 with TRBJ2-3; 8 bases match TRBD1. Germline V gene sequence: CDR1 LNHNV, CDR2 YYDKDF (reference sequence). This CDR3 is built from 13 residues. After removal of 6 bases from V and 4 bases from J, the junction contained 3 bases not matched to a gene. CDR3 nucleotides: TGTGCCACCAGTTCGGACAGGGCAGATACGCAGTATTTT. Residues: CATSSDRADTQYF.

This clone came up a few times. The chain employs TRBV6-5 and TRBJ2-1; 9 bases fit TRBD2. This CDR3 spans 15 amino acids. The V gene's germline CDR1 is MNHEY and CDR2 SVGAGI. Trimming removed 3 bases from V and 6 bases from J; junction bases left unmatched: 6. The CDR3 sequence is CASSYMLAGTNEQFF. In DNA form, the CDR3 reads TGTGCCAGCAGTTATATGCTAGCGGGGACCAATGAGCAGTTCTTC.

V and J are TRBV19 and TRBJ1-5; TRBD1 might be the D (5 bases). Per germline, CDR1 LNHDA and CDR2 SQIVND (reference sequence). The CDR3 loop spans 15 amino acids. V lost 5 bases to trimming and J lost 2 bases, with 13 bases between them. The CDR3 region is CASSFPVRGNQPQHF. The CDR3 DNA follows: TGTGCCAGTAGTTTCCCTGTCAGGGGCAATCAGCCCCAGCATTTT. The variable domain in full, completed from reference TRBV19 and TRBJ1-5, reads DGGITQSPKYLFRKEGQNVTLSCEQNLNHDAMYWYRQDPGQGLRLIYYSQIVNDFQKGDIAEGYSVSREKKESFPLTVTSAQKNPTAFYLCASSFPVRGNQPQHFGDGTRLSIL.

This clone occurred a few times. The J gene is TRBJ2-1, the V gene TRBV5-6; D gene uncertain. The ends were cut back, 2 bases at V and 8 bases at J, with 17 bases in the middle. CDR1 SGHDT and CDR2 YYEEEE come from the germline V gene. This CDR3 contains 15 residues. CDR3 sequence reads: CASSFSETPVDEQFF. The DNA for the CDR3 is TGTGCCAGCAGCTTTTCAGAGACCCCGGTGGATGAGCAGTTCTTC. The variable domain in full, with the rest retrieved from reference TRBV5-6 and TRBJ2-1, is DAGVTQSPTHLIKTRGQQVTLRCSPKSGHDTVSWYQQALGQGPQFIFQYYEEEERQRGNFPDRFSGHQFPNYSSELNVNALLLGDSALYLCASSFSETPVDEQFFGPGTRLTVL.

In this sample, this clone turned up a few times. The chain's CDR3 is CASSQVGLAEKPYNEQFF. DNA of the CDR3: TGCGCCAGCAGCCAAGTAGGACTAGCGGAAAAGCCCTACAATGAGCAGTTCTTC. This chain links TRBV4-1 with TRBJ2-1; the match to TRBD2 covers 10 bases. V was clipped by 1 base and J by 2 bases; unmatched bases: 8. The CDR3 is 18 residues long. CDR1 is MGHRA and CDR2 is YSYEKL in the germline V gene.

The J gene is TRBJ2-1, the V gene TRBV7-3; D remains ambiguous. Germline lookup yields CDR1 SGHTA and CDR2 FQGTGA. V lost 2 bases to trimming and J lost 2 bases, with 4 bases between them. The CDR3 is 13 amino acids. CDR3 loop: CASSLGTYNEQFF. CDR3 sequence (DNA): TGTGCCAGCAGCTTAGGGACCTACAATGAGCAGTTCTTC.

The chain employs TRBV27 and TRBJ2-7; 8 nucleotides match TRBD2. Germline loops: CDR1 MNHEY, CDR2 SMNVEV (reference sequence). The CDR3 covers 16 residues. Trimming cost V 4 bases and J 3 bases; bases outside gene matches: 11. DNA of the CDR3: TGTGCCAGCAGTTCGATATTAGGGACTAGTTACTACGAGCAGTACTTC. This encodes CASSSILGTSYYEQYF.

The chain couples TRBV19 to TRBJ2-1, with 7 bases aligning to TRBD2. The CDR3 is made up of 16 amino acids. The V gene's germline CDR1 is LNHDA and CDR2 SQIVND (reference sequence). V trimming: 3 bases; J trimming: 6 bases; junction bases outside the gene matches: 11. CDR3 protein: CASSISSGGSLNEQFF. CDR3 nucleotide sequence: TGTGCCAGTAGTATTTCTTCTGGCGGGAGTCTCAATGAGCAGTTCTTC. Using reference TRBV19 and TRBJ2-1 for the parts outside the CDR3, the full variable domain is DGGITQSPKYLFRKEGQNVTLSCEQNLNHDAMYWYRQDPGQGLRLIYYSQIVNDFQKGDIAEGYSVSREKKESFPLTVTSAQKNPTAFYLCASSISSGGSLNEQFFGPGTRLTVL.

The chain combines TRBV27 with TRBJ2-1, with 8 bases identical to TRBD2. The CDR3 has 15 amino acids. J was trimmed by 1 base and V by 7 bases; bases with no gene match: 6. The germline CDR1 and CDR2 sequences are MNHEY and SMNVEV (reference sequence). The CDR3 nucleotides are TGTGCCAGCACGCCGGGAGGGCCGTCCTACAATGAGCAGTTCTTC. This encodes CASTPGGPSYNEQFF.

As for this clone: Within the sample, other DNA sequences also encode this same CDR3. This chain links TRBV7-9 with TRBJ2-4; no firm D call. The CDR3 is 16 amino acids. Deletions cut 5 bases from V and 0 bases from J, with 14 bases between. The germline CDR1 and CDR2 sequences are SEHNR and FQNEAQ (reference sequence). CDR3 bases: TGTGCCAGCAGCAATCTAGACTCACTAGCCAAAAACATTCAGTACTTC. This sequence encodes CASSNLDSLAKNIQYF.

This clone has only a few counts. In nucleotides, the CDR3 is TGTGCCAGCAGCTTGGTGAGTCCCCTCAACTATGGCTACACCTTC. Protein sequence: CASSLVSPLNYGYTF. V is TRBV5-6 and J is TRBJ1-2; D is uncertain. The CDR3 has 15 residues. Germline V gives CDR1 SGHDT, CDR2 YYEEEE. The V end was cut by 0 bases, the J end by 2 bases, with 11 bases between.

The chain recombines TRBV7-3 with TRBJ1-2; weak D call: TRBD1 (6 bases). The CDR3 loop spans 16 amino acids. The germline gives CDR1 SGHTA, CDR2 FQGTGA. Trimming removed 3 bases at V and 4 bases at J, with 18 bases between. The CDR3 DNA reads as TGTGCCAGCAGCTTTCTTGGGGGGCCCTCACCCTATGGCTACACCTTC. Amino acid sequence: CASSFLGGPSPYGYTF.

The sample holds a few counts of this clone. The rearrangement links TRBV5-1 to TRBJ2-1, with a possible D match to TRBD1 (6 bases). Trimming cost V 1 base and J 8 bases, with 10 bases left between them. Germline assignment: CDR1 SGHRS and CDR2 YFSETQ. The CDR3 loop spans 13 amino acids. In DNA form, the CDR3 reads TGCGCCAGCAGCTTGACAGGGATGGATGAGCAGTTCTTC. It is translated as CASSLTGMDEQFF.

The chain employs TRBV28 and TRBJ2-1, with a tentative D call TRBD1 (6 bases). Trimming stripped 1 base from V and 6 bases from J, with 16 bases between. Looked up from germline, CDR1 is MDHEN and CDR2 is SYDVKM. This CDR3 region has 16 residues. The CDR3 DNA reads TGTGCCAGCAGTTTATCCCGGGACACGGGGCTCAATGAGCAGTTCTTC. This codes for CASSLSRDTGLNEQFF.

The gene calls are TRBV27 and TRBJ1-3; D gene ambiguous. V was trimmed by 7 bases and J by 7 bases, leaving 2 bases between them. Germline V gene data show CDR1 as MNHEY and CDR2 as SMNVEV (reference sequence). CDR3 length equals 9 residues. CDR3 loop: CASMNTIYF. In DNA form, the CDR3 reads TGTGCCAGCATGAACACCATATATTTT.

In this sample, this clone turned up a few times. The chain joins TRBV13 to TRBJ2-7, with 7 positions matching TRBD1. This CDR3 is 14 amino acids long. The V gene's germline CDR1 is PRHDT and CDR2 FYEKMQ (reference sequence). Trimming removed 3 bases from V and 2 bases from J; junction bases left unmatched: 4. This CDR3 reads CASSFGTDAYEQYF. CDR3 nucleotide sequence: TGTGCCAGCAGCTTCGGGACAGATGCCTACGAGCAGTACTTC. The full variable domain, completed using reference TRBV13 and TRBJ2-7, is AAGVIQSPRHLIKEKRETATLKCYPIPRHDTVYWYQQGPGQDPQFLISFYEKMQSDKGSIPDRFSAQQFSDYHSELNMSSLELGDSALYFCASSFGTDAYEQYFGPGTRLTVT.

The chain combines TRBV29-1 with TRBJ2-7; 9 positions match TRBD1. CDR3 length: 14 amino acids. Germline-derived CDR1 and CDR2 are SQVTM and ANQGSEA. Unmatched junction bases numbered 6, after V lost 3 bases and J lost 3 bases. The CDR3 sequence: CSVESDRGGYEQYF. The CDR3 nucleotides read TGCAGCGTTGAGTCGGACAGGGGCGGCTACGAGCAGTACTTC.

The chain employs TRBV7-9 and TRBJ2-7, with D perhaps TRBD1 (5 bases). The V end was cut by 5 bases, the J end by 2 bases, with 10 bases between. The CDR3 totals 13 residues. Germline V gene sequence: CDR1 SEHNR, CDR2 FQNEAQ (reference sequence). Here the CDR3 DNA reads TGTGCCAGCAGCACCGGACAAACCTACGAGCAGTACTTC. Protein sequence: CASSTGQTYEQYF.